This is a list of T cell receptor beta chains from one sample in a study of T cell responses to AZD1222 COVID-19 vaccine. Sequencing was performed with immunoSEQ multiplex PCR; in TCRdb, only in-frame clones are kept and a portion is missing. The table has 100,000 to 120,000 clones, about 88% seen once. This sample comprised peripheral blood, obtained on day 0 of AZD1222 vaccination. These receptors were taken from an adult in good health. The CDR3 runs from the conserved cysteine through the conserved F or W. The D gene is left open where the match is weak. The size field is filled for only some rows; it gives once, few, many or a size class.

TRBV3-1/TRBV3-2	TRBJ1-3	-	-	CASSQDRTVRVSGNTIYF	TGTGCCAGCAGCCAAGATCGTACGGTACGGGTTTCTGGAAACACCATATATTTT
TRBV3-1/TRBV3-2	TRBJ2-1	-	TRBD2	CASSPLSAGGMTYNEQFF	TGTGCCAGCAGCCCCTTATCGGCGGGAGGTATGACCTACAATGAGCAGTTCTTC
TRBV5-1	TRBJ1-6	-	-	CASSLEQREYNSPLHF	TGCGCCAGCAGCTTGGAACAGAGAGAATATAATTCACCCCTCCACTTT
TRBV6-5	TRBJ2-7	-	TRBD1	CASRKAGQGFPEQYF	TGTGCCAGCAGAAAAGCGGGACAGGGGTTTCCCGAGCAGTACTTC
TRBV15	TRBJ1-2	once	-	CATSVPGGDYGYTF	TGTGCCACCAGCGTCCCGGGGGGAGACTATGGCTACACCTTC
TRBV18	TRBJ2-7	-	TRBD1	CASSPTGTGGLPYEQYF	TGTGCCAGCTCACCGACCGGGACAGGGGGCCTACCCTACGAGCAGTACTTC
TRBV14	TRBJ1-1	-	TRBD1	CASSQASGGALAFF	TGTGCCAGCAGCCAGGCTTCAGGGGGCGCTTTAGCCTTCTTT
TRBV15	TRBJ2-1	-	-	CATSRTSGRGRNEQFF	TGTGCCACCAGCAGGACCTCAGGGCGGGGTCGTAATGAGCAGTTCTTC
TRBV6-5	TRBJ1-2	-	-	CASPNRRAGDYGYTF	TGTGCCAGCCCCAACCGGCGGGCAGGGGACTATGGCTACACCTTC
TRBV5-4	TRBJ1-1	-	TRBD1	CASSSGQGANTEAFF	TGTGCCAGCAGCTCCGGACAGGGGGCAAACACTGAAGCTTTCTTT
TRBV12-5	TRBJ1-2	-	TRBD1	CASGLDRDGYTF	TGTGCTAGTGGTCTGGACAGGGATGGCTACACCTTC
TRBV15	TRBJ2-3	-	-	CATSREGDTQYF	TGTGCCACCAGCAGAGAGGGGGATACGCAGTATTTT
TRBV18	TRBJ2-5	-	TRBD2	CASSPVAGGPETQYF	TGTGCCAGCTCACCGGTAGCGGGGGGCCCCGAGACCCAGTACTTC
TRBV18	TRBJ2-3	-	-	CASSPQLGGTDTQYF	TGTGCCAGCTCACCTCAACTGGGGGGCACAGATACGCAGTATTTT
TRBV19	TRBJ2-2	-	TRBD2	CASADSGGSNTGELFF	TGTGCCAGTGCAGATAGCGGGGGGTCGAACACCGGGGAGCTGTTTTTT
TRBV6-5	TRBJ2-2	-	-	CASSYPPGELFF	TGTGCCAGCAGTTATCCACCGGGGGAGCTGTTTTTT
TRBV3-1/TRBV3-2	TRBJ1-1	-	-	CASSPAGGAPEAFF	TGTGCCAGCAGCCCAGCGGGGGGGGCCCCTGAAGCTTTCTTT
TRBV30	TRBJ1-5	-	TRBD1	CAWSSQGGIGRNQPQHF	TGTGCCTGGAGCTCCCAGGGGGGAATCGGTCGAAATCAGCCCCAGCATTTT
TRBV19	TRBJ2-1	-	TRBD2	CASSGRARDEQFF	TGTGCCTCCTCCGGGAGGGCCAGGGATGAGCAGTTCTTC
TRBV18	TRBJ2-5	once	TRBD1	CASSPRQGTQETQYF	TGTGCCAGCTCACCGAGACAGGGGACACAAGAGACCCAGTACTTC
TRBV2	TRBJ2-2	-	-	CASKDRVGTGELFF	TGTGCCAGCAAAGACCGTGTTGGCACCGGGGAGCTGTTTTTT
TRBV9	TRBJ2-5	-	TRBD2	CASSVSGRGRETQYF	TGTGCCAGCAGCGTTAGCGGGAGAGGAAGAGAGACCCAGTACTTC
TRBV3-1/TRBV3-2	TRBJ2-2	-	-	CASSPGQGLNTGELFF	TGTGCCAGCAGTCCTGGACAGGGACTAAACACCGGGGAGCTGTTTTTT
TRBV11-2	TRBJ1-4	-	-	CASSQQGRTNEKLFF	TGTGCCAGCAGCCAGCAAGGGCGGACGAATGAAAAACTGTTTTTT
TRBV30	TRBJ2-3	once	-	CAWRDGLTAQDTQYF	TGTGCCTGGAGAGATGGGTTGACGGCGCAGGATACGCAGTATTTT
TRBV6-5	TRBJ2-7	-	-	CASSYSAPPSSYEQYF	TGTGCCAGCAGTTACTCGGCACCCCCGAGCTCCTACGAGCAGTACTTC
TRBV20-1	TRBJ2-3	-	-	CSLTGADTQYF	TGCAGTTTGACGGGAGCAGATACGCAGTATTTT
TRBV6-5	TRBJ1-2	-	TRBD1	CASSPGQVYGYTF	TGTGCCAGCAGTCCCGGACAGGTCTATGGCTACACCTTC
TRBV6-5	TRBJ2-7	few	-	CASTPLPSYEQYF	TGTGCCAGCACCCCCCTCCCCTCCTACGAGCAGTACTTC
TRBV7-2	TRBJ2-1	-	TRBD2	CASSTSGGGYNEQFF	TGTGCCAGCAGCACTAGCGGGGGCGGGTACAATGAGCAGTTCTTC
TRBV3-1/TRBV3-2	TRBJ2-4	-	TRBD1	CASSAWDRSYQNIQYF	TGTGCCAGCAGCGCCTGGGACAGGTCCTACCAAAACATTCAGTACTTC
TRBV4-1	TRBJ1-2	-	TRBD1	CASSQDLTGGDGYTF	TGCGCCAGCAGCCAAGACCTTACAGGGGGCGACGGCTACACCTTC
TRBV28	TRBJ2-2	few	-	CASSLLTGELFF	TGTGCCAGCAGTTTATTAACCGGGGAGCTGTTTTTT
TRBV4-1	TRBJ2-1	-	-	CASSQIHPSHNEQFF	TGCGCCAGCAGCCAAATACACCCGAGCCACAATGAGCAGTTCTTC
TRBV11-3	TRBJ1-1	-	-	CASSFSGTTEAFF	TGTGCCAGCAGCTTCAGTGGAACGACTGAAGCTTTCTTT
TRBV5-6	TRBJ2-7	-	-	CASSLAPLSYEQYF	TGTGCCAGCAGCTTGGCTCCGTTATCCTACGAGCAGTACTTC
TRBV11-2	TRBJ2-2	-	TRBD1	CASSPGTGNTGELFF	TGTGCCAGCAGCCCTGGGACAGGGAACACCGGGGAGCTGTTTTTT
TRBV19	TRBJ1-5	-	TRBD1	CASNSGQVDQPQHF	TGTGCCAGTAATTCGGGACAGGTAGATCAGCCCCAGCATTTT
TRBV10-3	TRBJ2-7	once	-	CAISEYRGDYEQYF	TGTGCCATCAGTGAGTATAGAGGGGATTACGAGCAGTACTTC
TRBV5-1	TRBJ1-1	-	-	CASSPRDPNTEAFF	TGCGCCAGCAGCCCTCGGGACCCTAACACTGAAGCTTTCTTT
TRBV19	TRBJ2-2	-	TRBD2	CASSAGLAGDKNAGELFF	TGTGCCAGTAGTGCGGGACTAGCGGGGGACAAGAACGCCGGGGAGCTGTTTTTT
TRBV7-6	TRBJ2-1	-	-	CASSRQIGSYNEQFF	TGTGCCAGCAGCCGACAGATCGGATCCTACAATGAGCAGTTCTTC
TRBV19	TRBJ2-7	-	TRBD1	CASRDRASYEQYF	TGTGCCAGTAGGGACAGGGCCTCCTACGAGCAGTACTTC
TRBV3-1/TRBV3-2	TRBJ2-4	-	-	CASSQVAPSAKNIQYF	TGTGCCAGCAGCCAAGTAGCGCCTTCAGCCAAAAACATTCAGTACTTC
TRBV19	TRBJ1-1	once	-	CASISWATNTEAFF	TGTGCCAGTATCTCCTGGGCAACCAACACTGAAGCTTTCTTT
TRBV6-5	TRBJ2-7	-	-	CAGSRAGDSYEQYF	TGTGCCGGCAGCCGAGCGGGCGATTCCTACGAGCAGTACTTC